The 27 T cell receptor beta chains reported below all come from one sample, sequenced in a study of CD8 T cells in Susac syndrome. With random hexamers, roughly 0.45 to 1 ug RNA was reverse transcribed. MiXCR, run by TCRdb on the immunoSEQ multiplex PCR reads, gives a single entry per CDR3 protein. This table has some 300,000 distinct CDR3 sequences, around 91% appearing once. The sequencing sample was made of CD8+ T cells from PBMCs. These receptors all come from a human donor with multiple sclerosis.

The V call is TRBV27, the J call TRBJ1-5, with TRBD1 as a possible D gene (5 bases). Per germline, CDR1 MNHEY and CDR2 SMNVEV (reference sequence). V was cut by 0 bases and J by 5 bases, with 5 bases left in between. The CDR3 has 13 amino acids. The CDR3 region has the DNA TGTGCCAGCAGTTTATCGGGGGATCAGCCCCAGCATTTT. Its protein is CASSLSGDQPQHF.

The genes are TRBV4-3 and TRBJ1-1; D unclear. The CDR3 has 14 residues. Looked up from germline, CDR1 is LGHNA and CDR2 is YSLEER. V was trimmed by 1 base and J by 0 bases, leaving 6 bases between them. The CDR3: CASSQGGVNTEAFF. In DNA form, the CDR3 reads TGCGCCAGCAGCCAAGGTGGGGTGAACACTGAAGCTTTCTTT.

This chain links TRBV12-3 or TRBV12-4 with TRBJ2-2, with a weak D call TRBD2 (5 bases). The CDR3 is 14 amino acids. Trimming cost V 5 bases and J 4 bases, with 11 bases left between them. The CDR3 coding sequence is TGTGCCAGCAGTCCTCGAGGGAGCACCGGGGAGCTGTTTTTT. Translation: CASSPRGSTGELFF.

The chain combines TRBV7-6 with TRBJ1-1, with TRBD1 matching 7 bases. With 5 bases clipped from V and 0 bases from J, the junction kept 9 bases outside the gene matches. From germline, CDR1 is SGHVS and CDR2 FNYEAQ. This CDR3 comprises 16 residues. CDR3 coding DNA: TGTGCCAGCAGCAAGGTGCCGGGACAGATGAACACTGAAGCTTTCTTT. Translation: CASSKVPGQMNTEAFF.

J is TRBJ1-5 and V is TRBV27, with a tentative D call TRBD1 (5 bases). Germline V CDR1 and CDR2: MNHEY, SMNVEV (reference sequence). The CDR3 totals 17 residues. Trimming stripped 0 bases from V and 0 bases from J, with 12 bases between. CDR3 DNA: TGTGCCAGCAGTTTATCGGGGGGACGGTATAGCAATCAGCCCCAGCATTTT. It yields the protein CASSLSGGRYSNQPQHF.

The gene calls are TRBV5-6 and TRBJ2-2; TRBD1 is a possible D gene (6 bases). Germline assignment: CDR1 SGHDT and CDR2 YYEEEE. The CDR3 spans 14 residues. V lost 3 bases to trimming and J lost 5 bases, with 11 bases between them. This CDR3 reads CASSWGPSTGELFF. The CDR3 DNA is TGTGCCAGCAGCTGGGGGCCATCAACCGGGGAGCTGTTTTTT. Using reference TRBV5-6 and TRBJ2-2 for the parts outside the CDR3, the full variable domain is DAGVTQSPTHLIKTRGQQVTLRCSPKSGHDTVSWYQQALGQGPQFIFQYYEEEERQRGNFPDRFSGHQFPNYSSELNVNALLLGDSALYLCASSWGPSTGELFFGEGSRLTVL.

The chain links TRBV20-1 to TRBJ2-2; D is undetermined. This CDR3 has 13 residues. Between the trimmed V and J ends, which lost 3 bases and 0 bases, there was a span of 5 bases. The germline CDR1 and CDR2 sequences are DFQATT and SNEGSKA (reference sequence). CDR3 nucleotide sequence: TGCAGTGCTAGGTCTGCGAACACCGGGGAGCTGTTTTTT. Its protein product is CSARSANTGELFF.

The V and J genes are TRBV20-1 and TRBJ1-6, with TRBD1 as a possible D gene (5 bases). The V and J ends lost 0 bases and 4 bases respectively, with 16 bases between them. Germline V CDR1 and CDR2: DFQATT, SNEGSKA (reference sequence). This CDR3 region has 17 residues. This CDR3 is CSARDLGAATYNSPLHF. CDR3 coding DNA: TGCAGTGCTAGAGATCTAGGGGCAGCGACTTATAATTCACCCCTCCACTTT.

This clonotype turned up a few times. The chain has TRBV7-2 and TRBJ2-7; D is unresolved. The germline gives CDR1 SGHTA, CDR2 FQGNSA. V was shortened by 8 bases and J by 6 bases, with 11 bases between the two germline ends. This CDR3 contains 11 residues. This CDR3 reads CASRVVGEQYF. CDR3 sequence (DNA): TGTGCCAGCCGGGTAGTGGGCGAGCAGTACTTC.

V usage is TRBV13 and J usage is TRBJ2-6; 7 bases match TRBD1. The CDR3 covers 16 residues. Germline values: CDR1 PRHDT, CDR2 FYEKMQ (reference sequence). Losses at the gene ends were 5 bases for V and 0 bases for J; bases not matched to a gene: 4. The CDR3 DNA is TGTGCCAGCAGCGTGGGACAGATCTCTGGGGCCAACGTCCTGACTTTC. This codes for CASSVGQISGANVLTF. The whole variable domain, remainder taken from reference TRBV13 and TRBJ2-6, is AAGVIQSPRHLIKEKRETATLKCYPIPRHDTVYWYQQGPGQDPQFLISFYEKMQSDKGSIPDRFSAQQFSDYHSELNMSSLELGDSALYFCASSVGQISGANVLTFGAGSRLTVL.

The chain employs TRBV12-3 or TRBV12-4 and TRBJ2-5; D unclear. Between the trimmed V and J ends, which lost 6 bases and 1 base, there was a span of 12 bases. The CDR3 is made up of 14 amino acids. For the CDR3, the DNA is TGTGCCAGCAGCCGAACAGATCCCCAAGAGACCCAGTACTTC. Translating it yields CASSRTDPQETQYF.

The gene calls are TRBV23-1 and TRBJ2-1, with unresolved D. TRBV23-1 counts as an open reading frame of uncertain function. The CDR3 sequence is 13 residues long. The ends were cut back, 4 bases at V and 7 bases at J, with 11 bases in the middle. The CDR3: CASSPISRNEQFF. In DNA form, the CDR3 reads TGCGCCAGCAGTCCCATTTCAAGAAATGAGCAGTTCTTC.

V gene TRBV19 combines with J gene TRBJ2-7, with 9 bases that match TRBD1. V gave up 6 bases and J gave up 5 bases; unmatched junction bases: 8. Germline V gives CDR1 LNHDA, CDR2 SQIVND (reference sequence). The CDR3 runs to 14 residues. CDR3 DNA: TGTGCCAGTAGCCCAACAGGGGGCTGGGACGAGCAGTACTTC. It encodes CASSPTGGWDEQYF.

The chain uses TRBV27 and TRBJ2-1, with 8 positions matching TRBD2. J was trimmed by 2 bases and V by 3 bases; bases with no gene match: 6. The length of the CDR3 is 16 residues. Germline V lookup: CDR1 MNHEY, CDR2 SMNVEV (reference sequence). CDR3 protein: CASSFQRGFPYNEQFF. DNA of the CDR3: TGTGCCAGCAGTTTTCAGCGGGGGTTCCCCTACAATGAGCAGTTCTTC.

V usage is TRBV9 and J usage is TRBJ1-1; D is undetermined. The CDR3 runs to 16 residues. Trimming left V 0 bases short and J 1 base short, with 13 bases between. CDR1 and CDR2 (germline): SGDLS, YYNGEE. As DNA, the CDR3 is TGTGCCAGCAGCGTAGACCCCGCATACGAGAACACTGAAGCTTTCTTT. Protein sequence: CASSVDPAYENTEAFF.

This chain links TRBV9 with TRBJ1-1, with 7 bases identical to TRBD1. Germline lookup yields CDR1 SGDLS and CDR2 YYNGEE. The length of the CDR3 is 14 residues. With V trimmed by 3 bases and J by 2 bases, 4 bases remained unmatched. This CDR3 is CASSGQGTNTEAFF. In DNA, the CDR3 is TGTGCCAGCAGCGGACAGGGCACCAACACTGAAGCTTTCTTT.

J is TRBJ2-7 and V is TRBV29-1; the D gene is possibly TRBD2 (6 bases). In germline, CDR1 is SQVTM, CDR2 ANQGSEA. V lost 1 base and J 4 bases, leaving 14 bases between the germline ends. CDR3 size: 14 residues. The CDR3 sequence is CSVEVGAGGYEQYF. Here the CDR3 DNA reads TGCAGCGTTGAAGTAGGCGCCGGGGGATACGAGCAGTACTTC.

This chain uses TRBV27 with TRBJ2-7; D ambiguous. Germline loops: CDR1 MNHEY, CDR2 SMNVEV (reference sequence). This CDR3 has 14 amino acids. V gave up 5 bases and J gave up 2 bases, with 13 bases separating them. The CDR3 is CASSEWADAYEQYF. The CDR3 DNA reads TGTGCCAGCAGTGAGTGGGCGGACGCCTACGAGCAGTACTTC.

The chain couples TRBV19 to TRBJ2-7; no reliable D call. Trimming took 4 bases from V and 6 from J, leaving 19 bases between them. The CDR3 runs to 15 residues. The germline gives CDR1 LNHDA, CDR2 SQIVND (reference sequence). The CDR3 DNA reads TGTGCCAGTAGTAAAATTGGCAACCTCATGACCGAGCAGTACTTC. Translation gives CASSKIGNLMTEQYF.

The J gene is TRBJ2-5, the V gene TRBV12-3 or TRBV12-4; 7 bases agree with TRBD2. V dropped 4 bases and J dropped 3; count of bases not matched to a gene: 11. The CDR3 length is 16 residues. In DNA, the CDR3 is TGTGCCAGCAGTTATACCGCGGTTCTAGCGGAAGAGACCCAGTACTTC. Protein sequence: CASSYTAVLAEETQYF.

The chain links TRBV18 to TRBJ2-2; 14 nucleotides match TRBD2. With V trimmed by 5 bases and J by 0 bases, 5 bases remained unmatched. Germline CDR1 and CDR2: KGHSH and LQKENI. The CDR3 is 18 residues long. As DNA, the CDR3 is TGTGCCAGCTCATCGGGACTAGCGGGAGACCCGAACACCGGGGAGCTGTTTTTT. Its translation: CASSSGLAGDPNTGELFF.

This clonotype came up a few times. The rearrangement uses TRBV4-1 and TRBJ2-2, with D hard to call. This CDR3 spans 11 amino acids. Trimming took off 8 bases at V and 2 bases at J, with 3 bases between the two ends. CDR1 MGHRA and CDR2 YSYEKL come from the germline V gene. This chain's CDR3 is CASGNTGELFF. As DNA, the CDR3 is TGCGCCAGCGGAAACACCGGGGAGCTGTTTTTT.

The genes are TRBV28 and TRBJ2-2, with D perhaps matching TRBD1 or TRBD2 (5 bases each). Between the trimmed V and J ends, which lost 8 bases and 6 bases, there was a span of 25 bases. The CDR3 covers 17 residues. Germline CDR1 reads MDHEN; CDR2 reads SYDVKM. Here the CDR3 reads CASGSDRDLLLSGELFF. For the CDR3, the DNA is TGTGCCAGCGGCTCCGACCGGGACCTCCTATTGTCCGGGGAGCTGTTTTTT.

CDR3: CASSNRAGGTLHF. For the CDR3, the DNA is TGTGCCAGCAGCAACCGGGCCGGAGGCACCCTCCACTTT. The chain employs TRBV5-6 and TRBJ1-6; D is ambiguous. V was clipped by 4 bases and J by 14 bases, with 16 bases between them. Germline values: CDR1 SGHDT, CDR2 YYEEEE. CDR3 length: 13 residues.

This sequence joins TRBV12-3 or TRBV12-4 and TRBJ2-7; no clear D gene. Trimming left V 7 bases short and J 2 bases short, with 12 bases between. The CDR3 consists of 13 residues. The CDR3 region is CASTPGYTYEQYF. The CDR3 DNA follows: TGTGCCAGCACCCCAGGATACACCTACGAGCAGTACTTC.

The chain combines TRBV7-3 with TRBJ2-2; 8 bases align to TRBD1. Germline CDR1 and CDR2: SGHTA and FQGTGA. The CDR3 runs to 14 residues. The V segment lost 2 bases and the J segment 6 bases; nucleotides outside the gene matches: 2. The CDR3 sequence is CASSLSGGAGELFF. In nucleotides, the CDR3 is TGTGCCAGCAGCTTATCAGGGGGCGCCGGGGAGCTGTTTTTT.

This chain uses TRBV9 with TRBJ2-2, with 7 bases fitting TRBD2. This CDR3 comprises 17 residues. The V gene's germline CDR1 is SGDLS and CDR2 YYNGEE. Germline trimming cut 1 base from V and 0 bases from J; bases unmatched to any gene: 6. This CDR3 is CASSVTGGGPNTGELFF. DNA of the CDR3: TGTGCCAGCAGCGTAACGGGCGGGGGACCGAACACCGGGGAGCTGTTTTTT.